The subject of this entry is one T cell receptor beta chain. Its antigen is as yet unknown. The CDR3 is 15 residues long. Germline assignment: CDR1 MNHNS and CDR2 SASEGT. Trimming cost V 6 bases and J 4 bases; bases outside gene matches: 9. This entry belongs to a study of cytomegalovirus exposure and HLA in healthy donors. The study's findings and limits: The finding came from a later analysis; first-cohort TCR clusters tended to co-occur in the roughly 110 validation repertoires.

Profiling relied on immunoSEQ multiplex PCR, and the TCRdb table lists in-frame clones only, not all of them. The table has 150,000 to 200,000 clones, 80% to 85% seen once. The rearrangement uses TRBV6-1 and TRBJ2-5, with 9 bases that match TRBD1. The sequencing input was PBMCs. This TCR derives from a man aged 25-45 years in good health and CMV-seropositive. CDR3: CASRNRRQGGETQYF. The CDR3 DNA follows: TGTGCCAGCAGGAACAGGAGACAGGGGGGAGAGACCCAGTACTTC.